This entry features one T cell receptor beta chain sequence. As yet, its antigen is unknown. This specimen belongs to a study of blood T cells in healthy people across ages. Overall study findings and caveats: Older age went with lower TCR beta diversity per million T cells, in a roughly linear way.

PCR was performed a second time for roughly 7 to 12 cycles using a sample-barcoded 5' primer and a J-beta primer mix. Each cDNA molecule was tagged by a template-switch adaptor with 12 random nucleotides. All samples yielded 2.5 million or more CDR3-containing paired-end reads. TCRdb analysed the 5' RACE reads with MiXCR anew, one entry per CDR3 protein. The sample has about 1.6 million distinct CDR3 sequences, roughly 32% seen once. CDR3 length: 16 amino acids. The chain recombines TRBV21-1 with TRBJ2-7; TRBD2 is the table's D call, not checked against the DNA. TRBV21-1 is shown as a pseudogene. The specimen sequenced was blood. The clonotype originates from a woman in her twenties or thirties in good health. In DNA, the CDR3 is TGTGCCAGCAGAAACGACAAACTAGTCCTTTCGTCCGAGCAGTACTTC. The encoded protein is CASRNDKLVLSSEQYF.